This T cell receptor (beta chain) was documented in a study of blood T cell repertoires in COVID-19. Original data processing: Amplification of reference gene primers provided the estimated nucleated cell counts. Measured with immunoSEQ multiplex PCR; TCRdb has only the in-frame clones, and not every one. The V and J calls and clone size come from that table; D and trimming were worked out from the DNA. Among about 220,000 clones listed, about 79% were seen once. The length of the CDR3 is 15 residues. After removal of 0 bases from V and 3 bases from J, the junction contained 6 bases not matched to a gene. Germline CDR1 SGHRS, CDR2 YFSETQ. Cohort assignment relied on participant-reported clinical history.

The sequence was obtained from a woman between 40 and 55 years old with acute COVID-19. Sequencing was done on a sample of PBMCs or T cells enriched from blood (not recorded which). This chain links TRBV5-1 with TRBJ2-7; 7 nucleotides match TRBD1. CDR3 sequence: CASSLEGQSLYEQYF. DNA for the CDR3: TGCGCCAGCAGCTTGGAGGGACAGAGCCTCTACGAGCAGTACTTC.